Listed below are T cell receptor beta chains from one sample, sequenced in a study of blood T cell repertoires in COVID-19. Profiled with immunoSEQ multiplex PCR; TCRdb holds only in-frame clones, not every one. Counted here are roughly 200,000 clones, under 80% occurring once; the ten biggest clones make up less than 15%. The sample was peripheral blood. Every receptor here comes from a man aged 50 or older who had recovered from COVID-19. The CDR3 runs from the conserved cysteine through the conserved F or W. The order of the fields is clone size, V gene, J gene, D gene, CDR3 DNA, CDR3 protein. A D gene is named only where the DNA matches it firmly. Size tells how often a clone was seen (once, few, many) or the class of an expanded clone, and some rows leave it out.

>-|TRBV4-2|TRBJ2-1|TRBD2
TGTGCCAGCAGCCATGCCGGGACTAGCGGGATGGGCAATGAGCAGTTCTTC
CASSHAGTSGMGNEQFF
>-|TRBV28|TRBJ2-1|-
TGTGCCAGCAGTTTACCCAGGGTCGGTCGACAGAACAATGAGCAGTTCTTC
CASSLPRVGRQNNEQFF
>-|TRBV6-5|TRBJ2-1|TRBD2
TGTGCCAGCTGTAGCGGGAGCTCTGCCTATGAGCAGTTCTTC
CASCSGSSAYEQFF
>-|TRBV11-3|TRBJ1-1|-
TGTGCCAGCAGCTTAGTACCCGCGGGGGACGGAATCGGTGAAGCTTTCTTT
CASSLVPAGDGIGEAFF
>once|TRBV27|TRBJ1-6|-
TGTGCCAGCAGGCCGACGGGACACTCGAAAGTGGGTTCACCCCTCCACTTT
CASRPTGHSKVGSPLHF
>few|TRBV7-9|TRBJ2-2|TRBD1
TGTGCCAGCAGCTGGGCGACAGGGCTCACCGGGGAGCTGTTTTTT
CASSWATGLTGELFF
>-|TRBV30|TRBJ1-1|TRBD1
TGTGCCTGGAGTACCAAGAGGGGGCTCAAAGCTTTCTTT
CAWSTKRGLKAFF
>-|TRBV19|TRBJ1-1|-
TGTGCCAGTAGTCCTCGACCTGCTACCGCTTTTGGGGCTTTTTTT
CASSPRPATAFGAFF
>-|TRBV24-1|TRBJ1-2|TRBD1
TGTGCCACCAGCGACACAGGGGATAGAGGGTATGGCTACACCTTC
CATSDTGDRGYGYTF
>-|TRBV12-3/TRBV12-4|TRBJ2-3|-
TGTGCCAGCAGTACTCAGGGGGATACGCAGTATTTT
CASSTQGDTQYF
>-|TRBV15|TRBJ2-7|TRBD2
TGTGCCACCAGCAGAGGGGGACTAGCGGGGGCTTACGAGCAGTACTTC
CATSRGGLAGAYEQYF
>-|TRBV2|TRBJ2-3|-
TGTGCCAGCAGTGTCTCTTTTACAGATACGCAGTATTTT
CASSVSFTDTQYF
>-|TRBV10-3|TRBJ1-2|TRBD1
TGTGCCATCAGTGAACAGGACAGGGTGGGCTACACCTTC
CAISEQDRVGYTF
>-|TRBV2|TRBJ2-3|-
TGTGCCAATAGCGCAGACTCTAGCACAGATACGCAGTATTTT
CANSADSSTDTQYF
>-|TRBV20-1|TRBJ1-1|-
TGCAGTGCCCCAGGGGACACTGAAGCTTTCTTT
CSAPGDTEAFF